The 9 T cell receptor beta chains listed next were all sequenced from one sample in a study of beta chain features in type 1 diabetes. Findings of the study overall: Type 1 diabetes patients had TCRB CDR3s that were shorter (moderately but significantly so) in all four CD4+ subsets.

The authors reverse transcribed all of the isolated RNA, so sequencing captured expressed TCRB transcripts. The protocol was immunoSEQ multiplex PCR, while the TCRdb copy is restricted to in-frame clones and leaves out a portion. The sample contains 630,000 or so clones, around 15% of which appear only once. What these receptors recognize is not known. Material: naive CD4+ T cells from blood. The receptors stem from a young man with type 1 diabetes.

This chain joins TRBV14 and TRBJ2-3, with TRBD1 matching 7 bases. V was pared by 4 bases and J by 6 bases, with 10 bases of the junction left unmatched. Per germline, CDR1 SGHDN and CDR2 FVKESK. CDR3 length equals 15 residues. DNA of the CDR3: TGTGCCAGCAGCCGAGGGACAGCGGAGTGGGATACGCAGTATTTT. Encoded protein: CASSRGTAEWDTQYF.

This chain uses TRBV19 with TRBJ1-1; no clear D gene. Trimming stripped 5 bases from V and 4 bases from J, with 14 bases between. This CDR3 region has 14 residues. Germline loops: CDR1 LNHDA, CDR2 SQIVND (reference sequence). This chain's CDR3 is CASSARAGPTEAFF. The CDR3 region has the DNA TGTGCCAGTAGTGCTCGAGCCGGTCCCACTGAAGCTTTCTTT.

There are a few counts of this clone. The genes are TRBV7-2 and TRBJ2-2; D remains unclear. V lost 3 bases and J 1 base, leaving 9 bases between the germline ends. Germline V gives CDR1 SGHTA, CDR2 FQGNSA. This CDR3 spans 15 amino acids. The chain's CDR3 is CASSLWHGNTGELFF. CDR3 in DNA: TGTGCCAGCAGCTTGTGGCACGGGAACACCGGGGAGCTGTTTTTT. Using reference TRBV7-2 and TRBJ2-2 for the parts outside the CDR3, the full variable domain is GAGVSQSPSNKVTEKGKDVELRCDPISGHTALYWYRQSLGQGLEFLIYFQGNSAPDKSGLPSDRFSAERTGGSVSTLTIQRTQQEDSAVYLCASSLWHGNTGELFFGEGSRLTVL.

This clone showed up just a few times. The rearrangement joins TRBV9 to TRBJ2-5; 12 positions match TRBD2. J was trimmed by 4 bases and V by 0 bases; bases with no gene match: 4. The CDR3 extends over 16 amino acids. CDR1 is SGDLS, CDR2 YYNGEE, per germline. The CDR3 spells CASSVELAGGRETQYF. The CDR3 nucleotides are TGTGCCAGCAGCGTAGAACTAGCGGGAGGCAGAGAGACCCAGTACTTC.

This clone was seen just once. The genes are TRBV7-2 and TRBJ1-5; 7 nucleotides agree with TRBD1. Trimming cost V 5 bases and J 0 bases; bases outside gene matches: 10. This CDR3 contains 17 residues. Germline CDR1 is SGHTA and CDR2 is FQGNSA. For the CDR3, the DNA is TGTGCCAGCAGCCCGGGACAGAGGATCTATAGCAATCAGCCCCAGCATTTT. Protein product: CASSPGQRIYSNQPQHF.

J is TRBJ2-5 and V is TRBV6-1, with unresolved D. The CDR3 covers 16 residues. From germline, CDR1 is MNHNS and CDR2 SASEGT. Trimming took 3 bases from V and 0 from J, leaving 14 bases between them. CDR3 bases: TGTGCCAGCAGTGATTTAGGTGGAGCGTACCAAGAGACCCAGTACTTC. Its translation: CASSDLGGAYQETQYF.

This clone was observed a handful of times. Other DNA sequences in this sample translate to the same CDR3. CDR3 bases: TGTGCCTGGAGCCCACAGGGAGATCAGCCCCAGCATTTT. It is translated as CAWSPQGDQPQHF. V gene TRBV30 combines with J gene TRBJ1-5; TRBD1 might be the D (6 bases). CDR1 and CDR2 from the germline V gene are GTSNPN and SVGIG (reference sequence). CDR3 length: 13 amino acids. The V end was cut by 3 bases, the J end by 5 bases, with 11 bases between.

This sequence joins TRBV11-2 and TRBJ2-3; 11 positions agree with TRBD2. With 5 bases clipped from V and 8 bases from J, the junction kept 9 bases outside the gene matches. The CDR3 is 15 residues long. Looked up from germline, CDR1 is SGHAT and CDR2 is FQNNGV. CDR3 DNA: TGTGCCAGCAGCCCGAGGGGACTAGCGGTATTTACGCAGTATTTT. Amino acid sequence: CASSPRGLAVFTQYF. The whole variable domain, remainder taken from reference TRBV11-2 and TRBJ2-3, is EAGVAQSPRYKIIEKRQSVAFWCNPISGHATLYWYQQILGQGPKLLIQFQNNGVVDDSQLPKDRFSAERLKGVDSTLKIQPAKLEDSAVYLCASSPRGLAVFTQYFGPGTRLTVL.

The chain joins TRBV27 to TRBJ2-2; 9 bases fit TRBD2. The CDR3 sequence is 15 residues long. Germline V gives CDR1 MNHEY, CDR2 SMNVEV (reference sequence). Trimming removed 3 bases from V and 3 bases from J; junction bases left unmatched: 2. In DNA, the CDR3 is TGTGCCAGCAGTTTGGGACTAGCATACACCGGGGAGCTGTTTTTT. This encodes CASSLGLAYTGELFF.